Given below is one TCR beta chain in context. Its specificity is not known. V shed 0 bases and J 0 bases; nucleotides not matched to a gene: 6. Germline CDR1 is SGDLS and CDR2 is YYNGEE. This CDR3 comprises 17 residues. Here immunoSEQ multiplex PCR was the method, and the copy in TCRdb shows in-frame clones only, minus some. The sample carries 140,000 to 150,000 clones, around 93% recorded once. The data stem from a study of T cell responses to AZD1222 COVID-19 vaccine. Study conclusions and caveats: Among spike-specific TCRs, nearly half reportedly target unmutated variant regions.

The V call is TRBV9, the J call TRBJ2-1; 7 bases map to TRBD1. This clonotype was sampled from an adult in good health. Material: peripheral blood, obtained on day 0 of AZD1222 vaccination. For the CDR3, the DNA is TGTGCCAGCAGCGTAGGGACCCAGGGGGACTCCTACAATGAGCAGTTCTTC. The encoded protein is CASSVGTQGDSYNEQFF.